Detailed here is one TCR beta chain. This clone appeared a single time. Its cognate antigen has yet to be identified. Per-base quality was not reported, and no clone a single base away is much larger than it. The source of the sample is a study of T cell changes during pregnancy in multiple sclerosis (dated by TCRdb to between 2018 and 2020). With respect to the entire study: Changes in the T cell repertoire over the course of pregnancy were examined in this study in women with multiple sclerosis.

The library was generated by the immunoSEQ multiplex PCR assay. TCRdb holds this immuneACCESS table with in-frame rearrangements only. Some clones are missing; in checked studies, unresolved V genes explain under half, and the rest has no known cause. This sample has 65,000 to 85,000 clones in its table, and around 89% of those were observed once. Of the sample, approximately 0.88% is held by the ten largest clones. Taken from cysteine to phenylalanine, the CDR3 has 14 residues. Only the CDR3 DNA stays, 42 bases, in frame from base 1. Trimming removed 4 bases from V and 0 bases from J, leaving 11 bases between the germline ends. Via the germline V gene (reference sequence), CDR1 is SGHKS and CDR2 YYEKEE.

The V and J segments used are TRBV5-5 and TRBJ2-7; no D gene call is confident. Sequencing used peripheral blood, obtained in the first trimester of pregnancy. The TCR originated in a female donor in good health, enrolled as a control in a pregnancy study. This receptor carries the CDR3 CASSDGPSSYEQYF. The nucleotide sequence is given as TGTGCCAGCAGCGACGGTCCTAGCTCCTACGAGCAGTACTTC.